A single sample is the source of the 28 T cell receptor beta chains below, sequenced in a study of vaccination and CD4 T cells after COVID-19. The treatment: roughly ten-day PBMC culture with coronavirus spike peptide pools or control peptides (ViraFEST assay). The Oncomine TCR Beta short-read assay generated sequence data from the DNA of cultured CD4+ T cells. TCRdb itself ran the PCR reads through MiXCR, one entry per CDR3 protein. This table holds fewer than 25,000 distinct CDR3 sequences, 45% to 60% found once. These receptors' targets are unknown. The sample was CD4+ T cells from blood, cultured in vitro. The receptors derive from a human donor who had recovered from COVID-19.

The V call is TRBV20-1, the J call TRBJ2-2; tentatively, D is TRBD1 or TRBD2 (5 bases each). V was shortened by 0 bases and J by 1 base, with 15 bases between the two germline ends. This CDR3 has 17 residues. Germline V CDR1 and CDR2: DFQATT, SNEGSKA (reference sequence). CDR3 in DNA: TGCAGTGCTAGAGATCCACGGGGCCAGGGGAACACCGGGGAGCTGTTTTTT. Its protein is CSARDPRGQGNTGELFF.

Only a few counts were recorded for this clonotype. The chain joins TRBV11-3 to TRBJ1-3; possibly TRBD1 for D (5 bases). This CDR3 has 16 amino acids. V lost 3 bases and J lost 0, with 12 bases in between. Germline values: CDR1 SGHNT, CDR2 YENEEA. In nucleotides, the CDR3 is TGTGCCAGCAGCTTCTGGGGGGACCTCTCTGGAAACACCATATATTTT. The encoded protein is CASSFWGDLSGNTIYF. Supplemented by reference TRBV11-3 and TRBJ1-3, the full variable domain reads EAGVVQSPRYKIIEKKQPVAFWCNPISGHNTLYWYLQNLGQGPELLIRYENEEAVDDSQLPKDRFSAERLKGVDSTLKIQPAELGDSAVYLCASSFWGDLSGNTIYFGEGSWLTVV.

This clonotype turned up a few times. This rearrangement joins TRBV6-1 to TRBJ2-5, with 11 bases aligning to TRBD1. V lost 6 bases and J lost 0; bases outside the gene matches: 6. This CDR3 contains 16 residues. CDR1 is MNHNS and CDR2 is SASEGT in the germline V gene. The CDR3 DNA reads as TGTGCCAGCAGCGTCGGGACAGGGGGGTACCAAGAGACCCAGTACTTC. This translates into CASSVGTGGYQETQYF.

This clonotype was counted only a few times. This sequence joins TRBV30 and TRBJ1-6, with no clear D. Germline lookup yields CDR1 GTSNPN and CDR2 SVGIG (reference sequence). Between the trimmed V and J ends, which lost 0 bases and 5 bases, there was a span of 8 bases. CDR3 length: 14 amino acids. CDR3 sequence: CAWSVGRNNSPLHF. CDR3 nucleotide sequence: TGTGCCTGGAGTGTAGGGAGGAATAATTCACCCCTCCACTTT.

This sequence joins TRBV7-9 and TRBJ1-2; no firm D call. The CDR3 spans 12 residues. V lost 3 bases, J lost 6 bases, and 8 bases lay in between. Germline V gene data show CDR1 as SEHNR and CDR2 as FQNEAQ (reference sequence). CDR3 in amino acids: CASSFGSDGYTF. In DNA form, the CDR3 reads TGTGCCAGCAGCTTTGGTTCGGATGGCTACACCTTC.

J is TRBJ1-2 and V is TRBV28, with D possibly TRBD1 on 6 matching bases. CDR1 MDHEN and CDR2 SYDVKM come from the germline V gene. The CDR3 runs to 16 residues. With 6 bases removed from V and 7 bases from J, the gap between germline ends came to 24 bases. CDR3 loop: CASRGALSWGGVGYTF. The CDR3 bases are TGTGCCAGCAGGGGGGCACTGAGCTGGGGGGGCGTTGGCTACACCTTC.

This clonotype was seen only a few times. This chain links TRBV7-2 with TRBJ1-4; D remains ambiguous. The germline V and J ends were trimmed by 4 bases and 8 bases, with 17 bases remaining between them. The CDR3 contains 15 residues. Germline assignment: CDR1 SGHTA and CDR2 FQGNSA. In nucleotides, the CDR3 is TGTGCCAGCAGCTCCGGAGGGCGACTGCCGGAAAAACTGTTTTTT. It encodes CASSSGGRLPEKLFF.

As concerns this clonotype: At one boundary the junction diverges from the germline segment, which might be a read error. The chain combines TRBV20-1 with TRBJ1-4, with D perhaps TRBD1 (5 bases). The CDR3 covers 14 residues. CDR1 and CDR2 (germline): DFQATT, SNEGSKA (reference sequence). CDR3 bases: TGCAGTGCTCCCGGGGGAGCAACTAATGAAAGACTGTTTTTT. The encoded protein is CSAPGGATNERLFF.

The gene calls are TRBV6-5 and TRBJ1-1, with 10 bases fitting TRBD1. The CDR3 spans 15 residues. The germline CDR1 and CDR2 sequences are MNHEY and SVGAGI. Losses at the gene ends were 4 bases for V and 6 bases for J; bases not matched to a gene: 8. This chain's CDR3 is CASSSTGGIFAEAFF. The CDR3 nucleotides read TGTGCCAGCAGTTCGACAGGGGGCATATTTGCTGAAGCTTTCTTT.

In its sample, this clonotype was seen a few times. The chain couples TRBV12-3 or TRBV12-4 to TRBJ2-5, with D uncertain. Trimming removed 7 bases from V and 5 bases from J, with 17 bases in between. CDR3 size: 14 residues. The CDR3 DNA reads as TGTGCCAGCATGGTCAGACCTAATGGGGAGACCCAGTACTTC. It yields the protein CASMVRPNGETQYF.

Only a few counts were recorded for this clonotype. The rearrangement uses TRBV20-1 and TRBJ2-3; D unresolved. Looked up from germline, CDR1 is DFQATT and CDR2 is SNEGSKA (reference sequence). There are 11 residues in the CDR3. Trimming took off 5 bases at V and 3 bases at J, with 6 bases between the two ends. CDR3 coding DNA: TGCAGTGCTGAGTGGACAGATACGCAGTATTTT. This codes for CSAEWTDTQYF.

This chain links TRBV5-1 with TRBJ2-5; tentatively, D is TRBD2 (6 bases). V dropped 3 bases and J dropped 5 bases, with 14 bases sitting between them. The CDR3 contains 14 residues. The germline V gene encodes CDR1 SGHRS and CDR2 YFSETQ. DNA for the CDR3: TGCGCCAGCAGCTCCGGACGGGACTGGGAGACCCAGTACTTC. Translation gives CASSSGRDWETQYF.

This chain connects TRBV24-1 to TRBJ2-1; perhaps TRBD1 as D (6 bases). Trimming took off 10 bases at V and 8 bases at J, with 14 bases between the two ends. This CDR3 region has 12 residues. The V gene's germline CDR1 is KGHDR and CDR2 SFDVKD. The CDR3 loop is CATGQGRDEQFF. DNA for the CDR3: TGTGCCACAGGGCAGGGGCGGGATGAGCAGTTCTTC.

CDR3 in amino acids: CASSWDGMNTEAFF. For the CDR3, the DNA is TGTGCCAGCAGCTGGGACGGCATGAACACTGAAGCTTTCTTT. This chain connects TRBV7-2 to TRBJ1-1; a possible D gene is TRBD1 (5 bases). V was cut by 4 bases and J by 0 bases, with 9 bases left in between. Germline CDR1 and CDR2: SGHTA and FQGNSA. The CDR3 consists of 14 residues.

J is TRBJ2-2 and V is TRBV9; D uncertain. The CDR3 has 14 amino acids. V was clipped by 0 bases and J by 6 bases, with 9 bases between them. CDR1 and CDR2 from the germline V gene are SGDLS and YYNGEE. Written as DNA, the CDR3 is TGTGCCAGCAGCGTAGAGGCGTGGGCCGGGGAGCTGTTTTTT. Amino acids: CASSVEAWAGELFF.

The chain couples TRBV6-5 to TRBJ1-1, with unresolved D. The V end lost 6 bases, the J end lost 2 bases, and 19 bases lay between the germline ends. This CDR3 region has 16 residues. Germline-derived CDR1 and CDR2 are MNHEY and SVGAGI. CDR3 coding DNA: TGTGCCAGCAGCTACACCTCGACGCCGCTAAACACTGAAGCTTTCTTT. Translation gives CASSYTSTPLNTEAFF.

The chain recombines TRBV30 with TRBJ1-1; D unresolved. The germline V and J ends were trimmed by 3 bases and 3 bases, with 11 bases remaining between them. The CDR3 loop spans 13 amino acids. Per germline, CDR1 GTSNPN and CDR2 SVGIG (reference sequence). The CDR3 DNA sequence: TGTGCCTGGAGAGGCCGGGCCTACACTGAAGCTTTCTTT. Encoded protein: CAWRGRAYTEAFF. Combining the CDR3 with reference TRBV30 and TRBJ1-1 gives the whole variable domain SQTIHQWPATLVQPVGSPLSLECTVEGTSNPNLYWYRQAAGRGLQLLFYSVGIGQISSEVPQNLSASRPQDRQFILSSKKLLLSDSGFYLCAWRGRAYTEAFFGQGTRLTVV.

This clonotype showed up just a few times. V is TRBV20-1 and J is TRBJ1-1; TRBD1 agrees at 11 bases. Germline CDR1 is DFQATT and CDR2 is SNEGSKA (reference sequence). The CDR3 loop spans 13 amino acids. V shed 5 bases, J shed 8 bases, and the junction held 7 bases outside the gene matches. CDR3 nucleotides: TGCAGTGCTGGGGGGACAGGGGGTTCCGAAGCTTTCTTT. It specifies CSAGGTGGSEAFF.

CDR3 DNA: TGTGCCAGCAGCTTGGGTAATAGCAATCAGCCCCAGCATTTT. It encodes CASSLGNSNQPQHF. The rearrangement links TRBV7-9 to TRBJ1-5; D gene unclear. This CDR3 is 14 amino acids long. The V end was cut by 3 bases, the J end by 0 bases, with 6 bases between. Germline CDR1 reads SEHNR; CDR2 reads FQNEAQ (reference sequence).

The genes are TRBV6-1 and TRBJ2-3; 8 positions agree with TRBD2. Trimming cost V 2 bases and J 2 bases; bases outside gene matches: 6. The CDR3 is 16 amino acids. CDR1 and CDR2 from the germline V gene are MNHNS and SASEGT. The CDR3 region has the DNA TGTGCCAGCAGTGAATTTAGCGGGAAGCTCACAGATACGCAGTATTTT. Protein sequence: CASSEFSGKLTDTQYF.

This clonotype was counted between two and nine times. The gene calls are TRBV5-1 and TRBJ1-5; D call uncertain. Trimming took off 1 base at V and 6 bases at J, with 14 bases between the two ends. The CDR3 is made up of 15 amino acids. Germline values: CDR1 SGHRS, CDR2 YFSETQ. The CDR3 protein is CASSLTGELGQPQHF. The CDR3 DNA reads TGCGCCAGCAGCTTGACTGGGGAATTGGGTCAGCCCCAGCATTTT.

This clonotype came up once. The chain employs TRBV7-2 and TRBJ2-2; D is possibly TRBD1 or TRBD2 (5 bases each). The CDR3 length is 14 residues. Germline assignment: CDR1 SGHTA and CDR2 FQGNSA. Trimming removed 5 bases from V and 6 bases from J, with 13 bases in between. The CDR3 nucleotides read TGTGCCAGCAGCCCGGCACTAGGGGCCGGGGAGCTGTTTTTT. It yields the protein CASSPALGAGELFF.

The chain uses TRBV20-1 and TRBJ1-6; D ambiguous. V lost 0 bases and J lost 4, with 16 bases in between. Germline assignment: CDR1 DFQATT and CDR2 SNEGSKA (reference sequence). This CDR3 is 17 amino acids long. Here the CDR3 DNA reads TGCAGTGCTAGAGAGACACCATCTCTATTGTATAATTCACCCCTCCACTTT. Residues: CSARETPSLLYNSPLHF.

This clonotype has just a few counts. The DNA of the CDR3 is TGCAGTGCTAGAGATCATGGGACAGGAACCTATGGCTACACCTTC. Translated: CSARDHGTGTYGYTF. V and J are TRBV20-1 and TRBJ1-2, with 8 bases fitting TRBD1. V dropped 0 bases and J dropped 4; count of bases not matched to a gene: 7. Germline assignment: CDR1 DFQATT and CDR2 SNEGSKA (reference sequence). CDR3 length: 15 residues.

This clonotype has just a few counts. The chain recombines TRBV30 with TRBJ1-1, with a possible D match to TRBD1 (6 bases). This CDR3 contains 14 residues. Germline CDR1 reads GTSNPN; CDR2 reads SVGIG (reference sequence). The ends were cut back, 4 bases at V and 5 bases at J, with 17 bases in the middle. DNA of the CDR3: TGTGCCTGGATCCCTCCGGGACAACGAACTGAAGCTTTCTTT. This translates into CAWIPPGQRTEAFF.

The J gene is TRBJ1-1, the V gene TRBV28, with no clear D. CDR1 is MDHEN and CDR2 is SYDVKM in the germline V gene. V dropped 5 bases and J dropped 6 bases, with 19 bases sitting between them. This CDR3 spans 15 amino acids. CDR3 loop: CASSRNQAPSAEAFF. Written as DNA, the CDR3 is TGTGCCAGCAGTCGAAATCAAGCCCCGAGCGCTGAAGCTTTCTTT.

The chain carries TRBV30 and TRBJ2-3, with D unresolved. This CDR3 spans 12 amino acids. The V and J ends lost 3 bases and 0 bases respectively, with 4 bases between them. Germline CDR1 is GTSNPN and CDR2 is SVGIG (reference sequence). The CDR3 reads CAWSGSTDTQYF. For the CDR3, the DNA is TGTGCCTGGAGCGGGAGCACAGATACGCAGTATTTT.

The rearrangement joins TRBV5-1 to TRBJ1-2, with no clear D. Germline V gene data show CDR1 as SGHRS and CDR2 as YFSETQ. V lost 5 bases and J 4 bases, leaving 12 bases between the germline ends. This CDR3 is built from 13 residues. The CDR3 DNA reads TGCGCCAGCAGTCCCGACCAGAGCTATGGCTACACCTTC. Translation gives CASSPDQSYGYTF.